The rows below give T cell receptor beta chains drawn from one sample of a study of Ad26.COV2.S vaccination and SARS-CoV-2 variants. Using immunoSEQ multiplex PCR, the repertoire was profiled, and TCRdb retains in-frame clones only, with some absent. The table lists roughly 180,000 clones, roughly nine tenths of them singletons. The sequenced sample was peripheral blood, obtained after recovery from COVID-19. These receptors originate from a human donor who had recovered from COVID-19. Each CDR3 is given with its conserved first and last residue. The order of the fields is clone size, CDR3 length, D gene, J gene, V gene, CDR3 DNA, CDR3 protein. D genes are given only for firm matches. Clone size is shown for a subset of rows, as once, few, many or a class of expanded clone.

abundance: -
len: 11
d_gene: -
j_gene: TRBJ1-1
v_gene: TRBV27
CDR3nt: TGTGCCAGCAGTTTCGGACCTGAAGCTTTCTTT
CDR3aa: CASSFGPEAFF

abundance: -
len: 15
d_gene: TRBD1
j_gene: TRBJ1-5
v_gene: TRBV2
CDR3nt: TGTGCCAGCACCCCGTCCCGGGACAGAAATCAGCCCCAGCATTTT
CDR3aa: CASTPSRDRNQPQHF

abundance: -
len: 15
d_gene: TRBD1
j_gene: TRBJ2-3
v_gene: TRBV29-1
CDR3nt: TGCAGCGTCGACCACGGACAGGTCAGCACAGATACGCAGTATTTT
CDR3aa: CSVDHGQVSTDTQYF

abundance: -
len: 14
d_gene: -
j_gene: TRBJ2-2
v_gene: TRBV11-3
CDR3nt: TGTGCCAGCAGCTCCCCAGGGAAGGGCGGGGAGCTGTTTTTT
CDR3aa: CASSSPGKGGELFF

abundance: -
len: 13
d_gene: -
j_gene: TRBJ1-1
v_gene: TRBV18
CDR3nt: TGTGCCAGCTCACCAGGGCAGAACACTGAAGCTTTCTTT
CDR3aa: CASSPGQNTEAFF

abundance: -
len: 13
d_gene: -
j_gene: TRBJ2-7
v_gene: TRBV5-1
CDR3nt: TGCGCCAGCAGCGCCGACTGGACCTACGAGCAGTACTTC
CDR3aa: CASSADWTYEQYF

abundance: -
len: 14
d_gene: -
j_gene: TRBJ2-3
v_gene: TRBV7-3
CDR3nt: TGTGCCAGCAGCTTTTTGGGGCCCACAGATACGCAGTATTTT
CDR3aa: CASSFLGPTDTQYF

abundance: -
len: 18
d_gene: TRBD1
j_gene: TRBJ1-5
v_gene: TRBV6-6
CDR3nt: TGTGCCAGCAGTCCCCGGACAGGGCCCTCATATAGCAATCAGCCCCAGCATTTT
CDR3aa: CASSPRTGPSYSNQPQHF

abundance: -
len: 15
d_gene: -
j_gene: TRBJ1-1
v_gene: TRBV7-2
CDR3nt: TGTGCCAGCAGCTTCCGAAGGGGGGGCGGTACTGAAGCTTTCTTT
CDR3aa: CASSFRRGGGTEAFF

abundance: -
len: 16
d_gene: -
j_gene: TRBJ1-3
v_gene: TRBV23-1
CDR3nt: TGCGCCAGCAACAACCGGGACTCCGGCTCTGGAAACACCATATATTTT
CDR3aa: CASNNRDSGSGNTIYF

abundance: -
len: 15
d_gene: -
j_gene: TRBJ2-5
v_gene: TRBV11-3
CDR3nt: TGTGCCAGCAGCTTAGGAGGGACCCCAGGGGAGACCCAGTACTTC
CDR3aa: CASSLGGTPGETQYF

abundance: -
len: 17
d_gene: -
j_gene: TRBJ1-4
v_gene: TRBV25-1
CDR3nt: TGTGCCAGCAGTGGCCCTGAGGGTTTCAGTTCATGGGAAAAACTGTTTTTT
CDR3aa: CASSGPEGFSSWEKLFF

abundance: -
len: 14
d_gene: TRBD1
j_gene: TRBJ2-7
v_gene: TRBV7-6
CDR3nt: TGTGCCAGCAGCCCCGGGACAGGAGTCGGCGAGCAGTACTTC
CDR3aa: CASSPGTGVGEQYF

abundance: once
len: 15
d_gene: -
j_gene: TRBJ1-6
v_gene: TRBV5-6
CDR3nt: TGTGCCAGCAGCCCCACGGCTACGACTAATTCACCCCTCCACTTT
CDR3aa: CASSPTATTNSPLHF

abundance: -
len: 13
d_gene: -
j_gene: TRBJ2-1
v_gene: TRBV6-2/TRBV6-3
CDR3nt: TGTGCCAGCAGCCCCAGGGGCTACAATGAGCAGTTCTTC
CDR3aa: CASSPRGYNEQFF

abundance: -
len: 14
d_gene: -
j_gene: TRBJ2-7
v_gene: TRBV5-1
CDR3nt: TGCGCCAGCAGCTTGGACAGGACCTCCTACGAGCAGTACTTC
CDR3aa: CASSLDRTSYEQYF

abundance: -
len: 14
d_gene: -
j_gene: TRBJ2-5
v_gene: TRBV2
CDR3nt: TGTGCCAGCACCATAGGACTGCTTCAAGAGACCCAGTACTTC
CDR3aa: CASTIGLLQETQYF

abundance: few
len: 15
d_gene: -
j_gene: TRBJ2-7
v_gene: TRBV4-1
CDR3nt: TGCGCCAGCAGCCTCAAAGAAGGGGAAGGATACGAGCAGTACTTC
CDR3aa: CASSLKEGEGYEQYF

abundance: -
len: 16
d_gene: -
j_gene: TRBJ2-3
v_gene: TRBV5-1
CDR3nt: TGCGCCAGCAGCTTTAACCGGGACACAGGCACAGATACGCAGTATTTT
CDR3aa: CASSFNRDTGTDTQYF

abundance: -
len: 11
d_gene: -
j_gene: TRBJ1-2
v_gene: TRBV15
CDR3nt: TGTGCCACCAGCGGGACCTATGGCTACACCTTC
CDR3aa: CATSGTYGYTF